There are many counts of the clone carrying this T cell receptor (beta chain). The antigen remains unidentified. This record comes from a study of blood T cells in healthy people across ages. Trimming took 7 bases from V and 5 from J, leaving 21 bases between them. The CDR3 has 15 amino acids. CDR1 SGHVS and CDR2 FQNEAQ come from the germline V gene. Then a second PCR, running roughly 7 to 11 cycles, was carried out with a sample-barcoded 5' primer and a J-beta primer mix. MiXCR was run by TCRdb on the 5' RACE reads, yielding one entry per CDR3 protein. The sample lists some 1.7 million distinct CDR3 sequences; 28% were seen once. Findings and caveats of the study: Diversity was estimated from one million T cells, and these estimates were considered underestimates. Donor CMV status, an unknown factor, possibly confounded changes in expanded clonotypes.

The donors, healthy Caucasians from Russia, were aged about 6 to 95. They isolated at least 6 million PBMCs from each sample. This TCR derives from a woman in her thirties in good health. V gene TRBV7-8 combines with J gene TRBJ2-7, with D perhaps TRBD1 or TRBD2 (5 bases each). Source material: blood. CDR3 sequence reads: CASIRGARFPDEQYF. DNA for the CDR3: TGTGCCAGCATACGAGGGGCCCGATTCCCCGACGAGCAGTACTTC.